This TCR beta chain stems from a study of shared clonotypes between healthy human individuals. Study-wide points: It was observed that roughly 5.5% of naive CD4 clonotypes were shared across several donors. Depth was large, yet rarefaction showed that sorted-subset sequencing was incomplete.

CD4+ cells underwent separation, giving CD45RA+ naive and CD45RA-negative memory subsets. As regards this clone: Its target is unknown.

Several immunoSEQ plates received, in even portions, the genomic DNA of each subset. The data were produced by immunoSEQ multiplex PCR, yet TCRdb's version contains in-frame clones alone and is incomplete. The sample contains under 550,000 clones, 90% to 97% of which appear only once. Germline trimming cut 4 bases from V and 6 bases from J; bases unmatched to any gene: 9. The CDR3 loop spans 16 amino acids. Germline assignment: CDR1 SGHNT and CDR2 YYREEE (reference sequence). The sample consisted of naive CD4+ T cells sorted from blood. Subset here: CD45RA+ positively selected. The gene calls are TRBV5-4 and TRBJ2-1; 11 nucleotides agree with TRBD2. This receptor was taken from a woman in her twenties or thirties in good health. In DNA form, the CDR3 reads TGTGCCAGCAGCAGCCAACTAGCGGGAGCCGTCAATGAGCAGTTCTTC. Protein product: CASSSQLAGAVNEQFF. The complete variable domain, with remaining parts taken from reference TRBV5-4 and TRBJ2-1, reads ETGVTQSPTHLIKTRGQQVTLRCSSQSGHNTVSWYQQALGQGPQFIFQYYREEENGRGNFPPRFSGLQFPNYSSELNVNALELDDSALYLCASSSQLAGAVNEQFFGPGTRLTVL.